This TCR beta chain came from a study of T cells in Graves' hyperthyroidism and ophthalmopathy. From RNA transcripts, TCR beta CDR3 regions were amplified. The HTBI primer set served for first-round RT-PCR of the TCR CDR3. TCRdb processed the multiplex PCR reads anew with MiXCR; each CDR3 protein has one entry. The sample lists around 300,000 distinct CDR3 sequences, 22% seen once, with under 65% in the top ten. This clonotype showed up just a few times. Trimming shortened V by 4 bases and J by 8 bases, and 10 bases separated the two germline ends. The CDR3 loop spans 12 amino acids. Germline V gene sequence: CDR1 SGHRS, CDR2 YFSETQ. Patients having uncontrolled infection, another autoimmune disease, pregnancy or lactation were not included.

The TCR was taken from a man under 40 with Graves' ophthalmopathy. V gene TRBV5-1 combines with J gene TRBJ2-4, with D hard to call. Sequenced sample: blood. This CDR3 is CASSRNDDIQYF. The DNA of the CDR3 is TGCGCCAGCAGCCGGAACGATGACATTCAGTACTTC.